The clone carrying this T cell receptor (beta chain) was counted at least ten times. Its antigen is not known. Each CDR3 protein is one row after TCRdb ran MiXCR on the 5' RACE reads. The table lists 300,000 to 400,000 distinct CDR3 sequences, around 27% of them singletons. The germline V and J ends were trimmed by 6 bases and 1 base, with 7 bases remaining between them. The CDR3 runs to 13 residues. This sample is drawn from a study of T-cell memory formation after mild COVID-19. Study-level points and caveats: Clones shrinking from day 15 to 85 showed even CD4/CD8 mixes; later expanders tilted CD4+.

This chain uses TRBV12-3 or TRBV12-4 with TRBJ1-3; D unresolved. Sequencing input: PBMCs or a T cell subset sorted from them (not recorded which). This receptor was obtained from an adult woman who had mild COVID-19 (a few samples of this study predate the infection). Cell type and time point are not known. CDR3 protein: CASSLSSGNTIYF. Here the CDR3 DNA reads TGTGCCAGCAGCTTATCTTCTGGAAACACCATATATTTT.